This record concerns one T cell receptor beta chain sequence. Its antigen is as yet unknown. The source of the sample is a study of CD4 T cells in relation to SARS-CoV-2 and coronaviruses. Study background: The negative reference was HIV-1 Nef peptide pool or peptide-free culture.

This CDR3 has 15 amino acids. Trimming removed 1 base from V and 5 bases from J, with 9 bases in between. CDR1 and CDR2 (germline): LNHDA, SQIVND (reference sequence). TCRdb's copy holds only in-frame clones and misses some; the assay was immunoSEQ multiplex PCR. The sample lists around 25,000 clones; 77% were seen once. Before the COVID-19 pandemic, during about 2010-2019, CD4+ T cells were taken from unexposed donors. After ten to eleven days of culture, CD4+ T cells were isolated. As cell numbers allowed, unexposed-donor CD4+ T cells faced SARS-CoV-2 S/N and four cold-coronavirus spikes. The specimen sequenced was CD4+ T cells from PBMCs, cultured in vitro. V is TRBV19 and J is TRBJ1-6, with a tentative D call TRBD1 (5 bases). This sequence originates from a human donor in good health. The CDR3 coding sequence is TGTGCCAGTAGTATAGGAGGGGCACATAATTCACCCCTCCACTTT. Its translation is CASSIGGAHNSPLHF.